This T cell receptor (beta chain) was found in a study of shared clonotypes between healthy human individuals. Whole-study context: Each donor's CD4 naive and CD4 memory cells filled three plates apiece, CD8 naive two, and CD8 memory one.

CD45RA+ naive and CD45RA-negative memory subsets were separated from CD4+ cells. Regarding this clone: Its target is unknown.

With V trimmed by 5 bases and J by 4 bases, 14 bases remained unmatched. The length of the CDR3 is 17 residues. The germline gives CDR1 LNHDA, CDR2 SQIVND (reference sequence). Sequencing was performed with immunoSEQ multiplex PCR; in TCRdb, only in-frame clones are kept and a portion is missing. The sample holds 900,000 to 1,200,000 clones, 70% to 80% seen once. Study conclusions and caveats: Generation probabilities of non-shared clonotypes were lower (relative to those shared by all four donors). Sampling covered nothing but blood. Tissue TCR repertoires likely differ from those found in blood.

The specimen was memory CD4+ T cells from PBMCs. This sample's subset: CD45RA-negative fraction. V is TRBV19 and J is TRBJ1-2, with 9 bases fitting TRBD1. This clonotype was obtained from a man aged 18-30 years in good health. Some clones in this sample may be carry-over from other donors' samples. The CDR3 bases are TGTGCCAGTAGTCCCTACGGGACAGGGAGGCTTGTCTATGGCTACACCTTC. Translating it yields CASSPYGTGRLVYGYTF.